The next 5 T cell receptor beta chains were all read from a single sample in a study of identical twins. TCRdb passed the 5' RACE reads through MiXCR, listing each CDR3 protein once. The sample has 640,000 or so distinct CDR3 sequences; over 5% are singletons. The material sequenced was naive T cells sorted from blood. Receptors were obtained from a man younger than 35 in good health.

This clonotype was observed many times. The V call is TRBV27, the J call TRBJ2-1; TRBD2 aligns across 11 bases. The CDR3 is 15 amino acids. CDR1 and CDR2 from the germline V gene are MNHEY and SMNVEV (reference sequence). Trimming took 6 bases from V and 5 from J; bases not matched to a gene: 6. The CDR3 coding sequence is TGTGCCAGCAGGTTCGGACTAGCGGGCGACAATGAGCAGTTCTTC. It encodes CASRFGLAGDNEQFF.

This rearrangement joins TRBV2 to TRBJ1-2, with D hard to call. There are 15 residues in the CDR3. V was shortened by 6 bases and J by 0 bases, with 14 bases between the two germline ends. Germline CDR1 is SNHLY and CDR2 is FYNNEI. CDR3 sequence (DNA): TGTGCCAGCAGCGTTATACCGGGGACTAACTATGGCTACACCTTC. This encodes CASSVIPGTNYGYTF.

This clonotype was seen more than once but under ten times. V and J are TRBV20-1 and TRBJ2-7; TRBD1 might be the D (5 bases). CDR1 is DFQATT and CDR2 is SNEGSKA in the germline V gene (reference sequence). V dropped 3 bases and J dropped 3 bases, with 12 bases sitting between them. The CDR3 has 13 amino acids. CDR3 in DNA: TGCAGTGCTAGTGATGGACACCTCTACGAGCAGTACTTC. Residues: CSASDGHLYEQYF.

This chain joins TRBV7-9 and TRBJ2-5, with 7 bases identical to TRBD2. The V gene end was trimmed by 1 base and the J gene end by 5 bases; junction bases not matched to a gene: 7. CDR3 length equals 15 residues. CDR1 and CDR2 (germline): SEHNR, FQNEAQ (reference sequence). The CDR3 protein is CASSLVPGRWETQYF. Here the CDR3 DNA reads TGTGCCAGCAGCTTAGTTCCCGGGAGGTGGGAGACCCAGTACTTC.

This clonotype was recorded a few times. The chain uses TRBV12-3 or TRBV12-4 and TRBJ2-5, with D uncertain. V shed 3 bases and J shed 2 bases, with 13 bases lying between them. This CDR3 contains 15 residues. CDR3 bases: TGTGCCAGCAGTTTCGGTCAGCGCCCACAAGAGACCCAGTACTTC. It codes for CASSFGQRPQETQYF.